This TCR beta chain was profiled in a study of T cell repertoires in cytomegalovirus infection. For the study at large: Public TCR beta signatures were indicative of both CMV infection and a matching HLA type. Study-level results: Public TCR beta family frequency separated CMV-and-HLA carriers, including in an independent cohort. The ex vivo response was dominated by HLA-C-restricted CMV-specific TCR beta clonotypes.

Concerning this clonotype: What it binds is unknown.

TCRdb re-called the reads with MiXCR, one entry per CDR3 protein. The sample includes some 300,000 distinct CDR3 sequences, 15% to 20% of them seen just once. The germline V gene encodes CDR1 SGHRS and CDR2 YFSETQ. V lost 5 bases to trimming and J lost 3 bases; unmatched junction nucleotides: 3. The CDR3 extends over 14 amino acids. The source is a human donor in good health (CMV status not recorded). Some clones in this sample may be carry-over from other donors' samples. This chain connects TRBV5-1 to TRBJ2-3; 10 bases line up with TRBD2. The sample comprised PBMCs. The CDR3 sequence: CASRLAGATDTQYF. The DNA of the CDR3 is TGCGCCAGCAGGCTAGCGGGAGCGACAGATACGCAGTATTTT. The whole variable domain, filled in from reference TRBV5-1 and TRBJ2-3, reads KAGVTQTPRYLIKTRGQQVTLSCSPISGHRSVSWYQQTPGQGLQFLFEYFSETQRNKGNFPGRFSGRQFSNSRSEMNVSTLELGDSALYLCASRLAGATDTQYFGPGTRLTVL.